The rows below give T cell receptor beta chains drawn from one sample of a study of OX40 agonist ivuxolimab in advanced cancers. Clones were sequenced by immunoSEQ multiplex PCR, and TCRdb holds only the in-frame ones, with some missing. The data show 40,000 to 50,000 clones, roughly nine tenths seen once. Sequenced here: CD4+ or CD8+ T cells sorted from blood, sampled in a trial of the OX40 agonist ivuxolimab. Receptors were obtained from an adult with an advanced solid tumor such as melanoma, head and neck, liver or kidney cancer. The CDR3 runs from the conserved cysteine through the conserved F or W. Each record gives: clone size, J gene, D gene, CDR3 length, V gene, CDR3 DNA, CDR3 protein. A D gene is named only where the DNA matches it firmly. Not all rows give a size; the values are once, few, many and, for expanded clones, a class.

>NA|TRBJ1-6|NA|13|TRBV6-5
TGTGCCGTTTCCGTCTCCTATAATTCACCCCTCCACTTT
CAVSVSYNSPLHF
>NA|TRBJ1-3|NA|16|TRBV19
TGTGCCAGTAGCCGAACAGGGATTAGCTCTGGAAACACCATATATTTT
CASSRTGISSGNTIYF
>NA|TRBJ2-1|TRBD2|16|TRBV7-9
TGTGCCAGCAGCTTGAGCCTAGCGGGCTCCTACAATGAGCAGTTCTTC
CASSLSLAGSYNEQFF
>NA|TRBJ2-5|TRBD2|13|TRBV7-2
TGTGCCAGCAGCTTTGCGGGGGAGGCGACCCAGTACTTC
CASSFAGEATQYF
>NA|TRBJ1-5|TRBD1|15|TRBV19
TGTGCCAGTAGCAAGGGACAGGGAGTCAGTCAGCCCCAGCATTTT
CASSKGQGVSQPQHF
>few|TRBJ1-5|NA|16|TRBV21-1
TGTGCCAGCAGCAAAGTTTCACAGGTCCCAAATCAGCCCCAGCATTTT
CASSKVSQVPNQPQHF
>NA|TRBJ2-6|NA|15|TRBV6-1
TGTGCCAGCAGTGAGACATTCTCTGGGGCCAACGTCCTGACTTTC
CASSETFSGANVLTF
>once|TRBJ2-5|NA|14|TRBV6-5
TGTGCCAGCAGTTATTACAATACGGGGGAGACCCAGTACTTC
CASSYYNTGETQYF
>NA|TRBJ2-4|NA|15|TRBV7-2
TGTGCCAGCAGCTACTCGGGGTCCAGTTTTGTCATTCAGTACTTC
CASSYSGSSFVIQYF
>NA|TRBJ2-7|NA|10|TRBV7-2
TGTGCCAGCAGCACCTACGAGCAGTACTTC
CASSTYEQYF
>NA|TRBJ1-2|NA|14|TRBV7-2
TGTGCCAGCAGCTTAGCGGCGGTGGGGAATGGCTACACCTTC
CASSLAAVGNGYTF
>NA|TRBJ1-3|TRBD1|15|TRBV29-1
TGCAGCGCACGGACAGGGTCAAACCAAGGCAACACCATATATTTT
CSARTGSNQGNTIYF
>NA|TRBJ2-7|TRBD1|15|TRBV6-5
TGTGCCAGCAGTTACGGACAGGGAAGCTCCTACGAGCAGTACTTC
CASSYGQGSSYEQYF
>NA|TRBJ1-2|NA|12|TRBV6-5
TGTGCCAGCAAAGGGGGAGACTATGGCTACACCTTC
CASKGGDYGYTF
>once|TRBJ2-7|NA|12|TRBV27
TGTGCCAGCAGCGGCGAAGCCTACGAGCAGTACTTC
CASSGEAYEQYF
>NA|TRBJ2-3|TRBD2|15|TRBV7-2
TGTGCCAGCAGCTGGCGGGGAGGGGACTCAGATACGCAGTATTTT
CASSWRGGDSDTQYF
>NA|TRBJ2-7|NA|16|TRBV4-2
TGTGCCAGCAGCCAAGATTTTCCGGGGACCTCCTACGAGCAGTACTTC
CASSQDFPGTSYEQYF
>NA|TRBJ2-1|TRBD2|15|TRBV19
TGTGCCAGTAGCAATAGCGGGGGGGCGTCTATTGAGCAGTTCTTC
CASSNSGGASIEQFF
>NA|TRBJ2-5|TRBD1|12|TRBV10-2
TGCGCCAGCAGGCAACAGGGGCAGACCCAGTACTTC
CASRQQGQTQYF
>NA|TRBJ1-5|NA|14|TRBV6-5
TGTGCCAGCAAGGGACTCCCCGTGAATCAGCCCCAGCATTTT
CASKGLPVNQPQHF
>once|TRBJ1-1|TRBD1|18|TRBV5-1
TGCGCCAGCAGCTTTTCTCCCGGGACAGGGGGCCCGAACACTGAAGCTTTCTTT
CASSFSPGTGGPNTEAFF
>NA|TRBJ1-5|TRBD1|15|TRBV4-1
TGCGCCAGCAGCCAAGAAAGGGGGCTGTATCAGCCCCAGCATTTT
CASSQERGLYQPQHF
>once|TRBJ1-2|TRBD1|16|TRBV14
TGTGCCAGCAGCCAAGTAAGGACAGGGGTGAACTATGGCTACACCTTC
CASSQVRTGVNYGYTF
>NA|TRBJ2-7|NA|16|TRBV6-8
TGTGCCAGCAGTAGCCCCTTCAGGGCCCTCGAACACGAGCAGTACTTC
CASSSPFRALEHEQYF
>NA|TRBJ1-1|NA|13|TRBV7-2
TGTGCCAGCAGCTTAGGACGGTACACTGAAGCTTTCTTT
CASSLGRYTEAFF
>NA|TRBJ2-4|NA|15|TRBV19
TGTGCCAGTAACCTCTCGCGGGGAGCCAAAAACATTCAGTACTTC
CASNLSRGAKNIQYF
>NA|TRBJ1-2|NA|13|TRBV2
TGTGCCAGCACGCCAACAGGGTCCTATGGCTACACCTTC
CASTPTGSYGYTF
>NA|TRBJ1-2|NA|14|TRBV6-5
TGTGCCAGCAGTTCCGCCGGCCTTAACTATGGCTACACCTTC
CASSSAGLNYGYTF
>once|TRBJ1-5|TRBD1|15|TRBV6-1
TGTGCCAGCAGTGGGGGGACAGGGGGGAATCAGCCCCAGCATTTT
CASSGGTGGNQPQHF
>NA|TRBJ2-7|NA|11|TRBV19
TGTGCCAGTACGGACAGCTACGAGCAGTACTTC
CASTDSYEQYF
>NA|TRBJ1-4|NA|15|TRBV5-6
TGTGCCAGCAGCTTAATCAAGGGTGGAGGGGAAAAACTGTTTTTT
CASSLIKGGGEKLFF
>once|TRBJ1-6|TRBD1|15|TRBV18
TGTGCCAGCTCCAATAACAGGGGAACGGATTCACCCCTCCACTTT
CASSNNRGTDSPLHF
>NA|TRBJ2-1|NA|14|TRBV4-1
TGCGCCAGCAGCCAAGTCGTCCCCTACAATGAGCAGTTCTTC
CASSQVVPYNEQFF
>NA|TRBJ2-3|TRBD2|16|TRBV4-2
TGTGCCAGCAGCCAAAGCGGGAGAATAGATACAGATACGCAGTATTTT
CASSQSGRIDTDTQYF
>NA|TRBJ1-5|TRBD1|16|TRBV5-8
TGTGCCAGCAGCTTGGCAGGGGGAGCCGCCGACCAGCCCCAGCATTTT
CASSLAGGAADQPQHF
>NA|TRBJ2-3|TRBD1|15|TRBV19
TGTGCCAGTAGACTACAGGGGTCGAAGACAGATACGCAGTATTTT
CASRLQGSKTDTQYF
>NA|TRBJ2-1|NA|13|TRBV19
TGTGCCAGTAACCTCGGGGGAGCCAATGAGCAGTTCTTC
CASNLGGANEQFF
>NA|TRBJ1-4|NA|14|TRBV7-9
TGTGCCAGCAACGAGGACAATGCGAATGAAAAACTGTTTTTT
CASNEDNANEKLFF
>NA|TRBJ2-3|TRBD1|18|TRBV7-9
TGTGCCAGCAGCTCCCTACCATGGAGACAGGGGGAAACAGATACGCAGTATTTT
CASSSLPWRQGETDTQYF
>NA|TRBJ1-1|TRBD1|16|TRBV7-9
TGTGCCAGCAGCCCCCCCGGGACAGGGTTGAACACTGAAGCTTTCTTT
CASSPPGTGLNTEAFF
>NA|TRBJ1-1|NA|12|TRBV6-6
TGTGCCAGCAGTTACAAGAACACTGAAGCTTTCTTT
CASSYKNTEAFF
>NA|TRBJ2-7|TRBD2|15|TRBV27
TGTGCCAGCAGTTCATTAGCGGGGAGCGAGGTCGAGCAGTACTTC
CASSSLAGSEVEQYF
>NA|TRBJ1-1|NA|15|TRBV4-1
TGCGCCAGCAGCCAAGATCACACTCCGAACACTGAAGCTTTCTTT
CASSQDHTPNTEAFF
>NA|TRBJ2-7|NA|12|TRBV14
TGTGCCAGCAGCCTAGGCCGAGGAGAGCAGTACTTC
CASSLGRGEQYF
>NA|TRBJ2-1|TRBD1|15|TRBV5-4
TGTGCCAGCAGCTTACGACAGGGGGGCTACAATGAGCAGTTCTTC
CASSLRQGGYNEQFF
>NA|TRBJ2-1|TRBD2|15|TRBV11-2
TGTGCCAGCAGCACACACCGGGGGGGCTATAATGAGCAGTTCTTC
CASSTHRGGYNEQFF
>NA|TRBJ1-2|NA|14|TRBV7-6
TGTGCCAGCAGCTTAGCGGCGGTGGGGAATGGCTACACCTTC
CASSLAAVGNGYTF
>NA|TRBJ2-7|NA|16|TRBV30
TGTGCCTGGAGACTCCCCTCGGCGGGCGGCTCCTACGAGCAGTACTTC
CAWRLPSAGGSYEQYF
>NA|TRBJ2-7|TRBD1|14|TRBV11-3
TGTGCCAGCAGCCTCCGGACAGGGATTTACGAGCAGTACTTC
CASSLRTGIYEQYF
>few|TRBJ2-2|NA|12|TRBV4-1
TGCGCCAGCAGCCGTCGGAGCGGGGAGCTGTTTTTT
CASSRRSGELFF
>NA|TRBJ1-2|NA|14|TRBV6-5
TGTGCCAGCAGTTACGGGGAGTCGGACTATGGCTACACCTTC
CASSYGESDYGYTF
>NA|TRBJ2-5|TRBD2|15|TRBV10-3
TGTGCCATCAGGAGGGGACTAGCGGCACAAGAGACCCAGTACTTC
CAIRRGLAAQETQYF